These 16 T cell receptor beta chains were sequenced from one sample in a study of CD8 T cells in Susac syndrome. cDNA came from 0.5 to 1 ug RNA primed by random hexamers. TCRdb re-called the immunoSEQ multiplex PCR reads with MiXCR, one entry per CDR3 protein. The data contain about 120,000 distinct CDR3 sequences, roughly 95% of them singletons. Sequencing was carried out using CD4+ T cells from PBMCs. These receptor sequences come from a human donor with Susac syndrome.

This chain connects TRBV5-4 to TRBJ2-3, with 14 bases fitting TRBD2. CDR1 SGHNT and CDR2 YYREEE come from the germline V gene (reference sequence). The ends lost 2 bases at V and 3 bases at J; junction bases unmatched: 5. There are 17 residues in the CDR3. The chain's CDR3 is CASSLGTSGSRTDTQYF. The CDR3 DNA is TGTGCCAGCAGCTTAGGGACTAGCGGGAGCAGGACAGATACGCAGTATTTT.

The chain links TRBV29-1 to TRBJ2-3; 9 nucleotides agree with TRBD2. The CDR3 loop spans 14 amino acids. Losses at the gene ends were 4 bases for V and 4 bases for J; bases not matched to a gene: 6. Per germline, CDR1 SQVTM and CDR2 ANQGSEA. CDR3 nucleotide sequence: TGCAGCGTTGTGGCTAGCGGGAACTCAGATACGCAGTATTTT. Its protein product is CSVVASGNSDTQYF.

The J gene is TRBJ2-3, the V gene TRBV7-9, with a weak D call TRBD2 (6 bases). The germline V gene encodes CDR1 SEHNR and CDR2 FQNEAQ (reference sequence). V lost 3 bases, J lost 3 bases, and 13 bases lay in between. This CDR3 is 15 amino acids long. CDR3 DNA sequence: TGTGCCAGCAGCTTGCGGGAAACAAATACAGATACGCAGTATTTT. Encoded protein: CASSLRETNTDTQYF. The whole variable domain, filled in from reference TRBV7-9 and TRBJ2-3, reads DTGVSQNPRHKITKRGQNVTFRCDPISEHNRLYWYRQTLGQGPEFLTYFQNEAQLEKSRLLSDRFSAERPKGSFSTLEIQRTEQGDSAMYLCASSLRETNTDTQYFGPGTRLTVL.

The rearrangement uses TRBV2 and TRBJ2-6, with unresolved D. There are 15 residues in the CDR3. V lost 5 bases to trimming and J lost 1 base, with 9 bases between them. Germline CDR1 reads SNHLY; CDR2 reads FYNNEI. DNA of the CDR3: TGTGCCAGCAGTTATGACCTGTCTGGGGCCAACGTCCTGACTTTC. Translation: CASSYDLSGANVLTF. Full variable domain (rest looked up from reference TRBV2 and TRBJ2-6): EPEVTQTPSHQVTQMGQEVILRCVPISNHLYFYWYRQILGQKVEFLVSFYNNEISEKSEIFDDQFSVERPDGSNFTLKIRSTKLEDSAMYFCASSYDLSGANVLTFGAGSRLTVL.

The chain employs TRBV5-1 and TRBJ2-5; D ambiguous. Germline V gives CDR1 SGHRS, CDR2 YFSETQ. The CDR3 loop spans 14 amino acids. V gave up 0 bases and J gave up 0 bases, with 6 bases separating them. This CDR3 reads CASSLVADQETQYF. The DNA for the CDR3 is TGCGCCAGCAGCTTGGTTGCCGACCAAGAGACCCAGTACTTC.

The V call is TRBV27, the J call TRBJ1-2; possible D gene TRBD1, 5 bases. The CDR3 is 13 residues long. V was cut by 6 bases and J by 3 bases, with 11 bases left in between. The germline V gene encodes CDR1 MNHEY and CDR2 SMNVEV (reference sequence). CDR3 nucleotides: TGTGCCAGCAGGGGGCTGGGGGACTATGGCTACACCTTC. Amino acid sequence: CASRGLGDYGYTF.

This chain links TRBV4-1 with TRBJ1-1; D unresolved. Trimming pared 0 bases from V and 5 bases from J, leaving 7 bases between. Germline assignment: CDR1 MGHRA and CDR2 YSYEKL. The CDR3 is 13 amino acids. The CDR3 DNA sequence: TGCGCCAGCAGCCAAGATGCAGGAACTGAAGCTTTCTTT. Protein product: CASSQDAGTEAFF.

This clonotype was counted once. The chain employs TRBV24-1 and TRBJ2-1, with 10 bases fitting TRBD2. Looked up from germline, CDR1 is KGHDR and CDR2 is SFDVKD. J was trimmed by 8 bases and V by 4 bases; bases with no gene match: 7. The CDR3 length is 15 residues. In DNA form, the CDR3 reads TGTGCCACCAGTGACACAAGCGGGAGGGCTTATGAGCAGTTCTTC. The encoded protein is CATSDTSGRAYEQFF.

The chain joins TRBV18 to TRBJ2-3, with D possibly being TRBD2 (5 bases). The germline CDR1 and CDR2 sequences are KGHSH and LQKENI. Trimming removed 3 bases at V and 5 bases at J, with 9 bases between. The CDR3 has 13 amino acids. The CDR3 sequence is CASSPQRGDTQYF. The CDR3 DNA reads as TGTGCCAGCTCACCCCAACGGGGAGATACGCAGTATTTT.

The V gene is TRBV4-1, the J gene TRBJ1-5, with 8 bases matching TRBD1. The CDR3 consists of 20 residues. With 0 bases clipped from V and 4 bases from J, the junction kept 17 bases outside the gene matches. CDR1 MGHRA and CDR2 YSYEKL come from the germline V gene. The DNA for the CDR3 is TGCGCCAGCAGCCAAGATCGATGGACAGGGAAAGGTTATGGGAATCAGCCCCAGCATTTT. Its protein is CASSQDRWTGKGYGNQPQHF.

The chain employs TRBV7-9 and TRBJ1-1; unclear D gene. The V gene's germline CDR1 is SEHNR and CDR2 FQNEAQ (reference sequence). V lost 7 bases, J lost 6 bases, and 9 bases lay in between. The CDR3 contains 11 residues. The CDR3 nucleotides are TGTGCCAGCAACCCAGGACCTGAAGCTTTCTTT. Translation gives CASNPGPEAFF.

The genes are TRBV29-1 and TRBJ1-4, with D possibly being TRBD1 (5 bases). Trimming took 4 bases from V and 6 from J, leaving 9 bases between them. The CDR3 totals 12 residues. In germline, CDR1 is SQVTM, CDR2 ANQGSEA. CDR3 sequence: CSVANRHEKLFF. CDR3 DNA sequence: TGCAGCGTTGCGAACAGGCATGAAAAACTGTTTTTT. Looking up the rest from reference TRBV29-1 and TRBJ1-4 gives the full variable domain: SAVISQKPSRDICQRGTSLTIQCQVDSQVTMMFWYRQQPGQSLTLIATANQGSEATYESGFVIDKFPISRPNLTFSTLTVSNMSPEDSSIYLCSVANRHEKLFFGSGTQLSVL.

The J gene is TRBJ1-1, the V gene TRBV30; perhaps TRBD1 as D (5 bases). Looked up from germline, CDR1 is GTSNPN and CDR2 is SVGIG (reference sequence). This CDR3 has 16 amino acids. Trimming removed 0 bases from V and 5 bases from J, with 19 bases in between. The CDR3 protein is CAWSVGLGAGRTEAFF. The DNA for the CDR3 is TGTGCCTGGAGTGTGGGATTGGGTGCAGGGAGGACTGAAGCTTTCTTT.

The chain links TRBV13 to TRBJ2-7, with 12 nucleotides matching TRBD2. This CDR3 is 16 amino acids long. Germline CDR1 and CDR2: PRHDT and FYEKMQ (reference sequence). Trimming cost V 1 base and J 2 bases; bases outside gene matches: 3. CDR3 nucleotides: TGTGCCAGCAGCTTAGAACTAGCGGGAGGACCCTACGAGCAGTACTTC. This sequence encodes CASSLELAGGPYEQYF.

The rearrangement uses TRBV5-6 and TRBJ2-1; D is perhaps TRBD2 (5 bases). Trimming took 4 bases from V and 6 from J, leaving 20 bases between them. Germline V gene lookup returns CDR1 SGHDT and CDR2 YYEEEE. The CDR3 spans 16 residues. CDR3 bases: TGTGCCAGCAGCCCCCCCGGGCCAGAAGGACTCAATGAGCAGTTCTTC. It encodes CASSPPGPEGLNEQFF.

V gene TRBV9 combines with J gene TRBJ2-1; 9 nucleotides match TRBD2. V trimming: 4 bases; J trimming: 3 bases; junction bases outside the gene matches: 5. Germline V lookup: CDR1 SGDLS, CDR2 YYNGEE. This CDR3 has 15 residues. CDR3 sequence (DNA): TGTGCCAGCAGCATAGCGGGAGCGGGCTACAATGAGCAGTTCTTC. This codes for CASSIAGAGYNEQFF.